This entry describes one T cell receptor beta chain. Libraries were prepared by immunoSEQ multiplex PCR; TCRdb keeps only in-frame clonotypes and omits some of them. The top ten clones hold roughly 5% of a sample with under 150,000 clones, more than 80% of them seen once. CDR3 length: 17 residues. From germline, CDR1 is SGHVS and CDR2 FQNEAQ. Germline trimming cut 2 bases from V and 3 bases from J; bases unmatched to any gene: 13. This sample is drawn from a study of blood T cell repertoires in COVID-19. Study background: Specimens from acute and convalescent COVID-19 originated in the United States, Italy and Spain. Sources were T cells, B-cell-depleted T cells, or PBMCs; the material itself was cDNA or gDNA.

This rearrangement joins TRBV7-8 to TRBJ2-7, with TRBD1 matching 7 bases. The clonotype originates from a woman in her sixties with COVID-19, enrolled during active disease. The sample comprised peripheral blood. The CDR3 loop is CASSLFQPRQGGYEQYF. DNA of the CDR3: TGTGCCAGCAGCTTATTCCAGCCGCGACAGGGTGGCTACGAGCAGTACTTC.